These 5 T cell receptor beta chains originate from one sample sequenced in a study of T cells in Graves' hyperthyroidism and ophthalmopathy. Amplification of TCR beta CDR3 regions used RNA as the template. In the first-round RT-PCR of the TCR CDR3, the HTBI primer set was used. TCRdb redid the calling of the multiplex PCR reads with MiXCR, one entry per CDR3 protein. The table has 240,000 or so distinct CDR3 sequences, 16% seen once. Material for sequencing was blood. Receptor source: a woman aged 18-35 years with Graves' ophthalmopathy.

The chain recombines TRBV19 with TRBJ1-4; perhaps TRBD1 as D (5 bases). Germline values: CDR1 LNHDA, CDR2 SQIVND (reference sequence). The V gene lost 1 base and the J gene lost 0 bases, with 9 bases spanning the gap. The CDR3 sequence is 16 residues long. In DNA, the CDR3 is TGTGCCAGTAGTATAGGACAGACCTCAACTAATGAAAAACTGTTTTTT. Translated: CASSIGQTSTNEKLFF. The variable domain in full, with the rest retrieved from reference TRBV19 and TRBJ1-4, is DGGITQSPKYLFRKEGQNVTLSCEQNLNHDAMYWYRQDPGQGLRLIYYSQIVNDFQKGDIAEGYSVSREKKESFPLTVTSAQKNPTAFYLCASSIGQTSTNEKLFFGSGTQLSVL.

This clonotype was recorded many times. This chain joins TRBV3-1 and TRBJ2-2; D remains ambiguous. This CDR3 spans 13 amino acids. Germline V gene data show CDR1 as LGHDT and CDR2 as YNNKEL (reference sequence). The V end was cut by 1 base, the J end by 6 bases, with 6 bases between. CDR3 sequence: CASSQVPPGELFF. The CDR3 coding sequence is TGTGCCAGCAGCCAAGTTCCCCCCGGGGAGCTGTTTTTT.

This clonotype was counted ten times or more. CDR3 protein: CASRGIGGSGNTIYF. In DNA, the CDR3 is TGTGCCAGCAGGGGGATCGGGGGCTCTGGAAACACCATATATTTT. This chain uses TRBV2 with TRBJ1-3; TRBD1 might be the D (5 bases). The CDR3 sequence is 15 residues long. Looked up from germline, CDR1 is SNHLY and CDR2 is FYNNEI. Trimming shortened V by 6 bases and J by 0 bases, and 12 bases separated the two germline ends.

The table lists this clonotype with many counts. The chain carries TRBV7-3 and TRBJ2-2, with a weak D call TRBD1 (5 bases). This CDR3 contains 18 residues. V lost 6 bases to trimming and J lost 0 bases, with 20 bases between them. Per the germline V gene, CDR1 is SGHTA and CDR2 is FQGTGA. In nucleotides, the CDR3 is TGTGCCAGCAGTTCCAATGCAATGGCAGGGCCGAACACCGGGGAGCTGTTTTTT. It translates to CASSSNAMAGPNTGELFF.

This clonotype showed up many times. The rearrangement links TRBV6-4 to TRBJ2-3, with 11 bases that match TRBD2. Germline V lookup: CDR1 MRHNA, CDR2 SNTAGT. V gave up 2 bases and J gave up 6 bases; unmatched junction bases: 4. This CDR3 region has 15 residues. In nucleotides, the CDR3 is TGTGCCAGCAGTGACCTAGCGGGAGGTGCCGATACGCAGTATTTT. This sequence encodes CASSDLAGGADTQYF.